This TCR beta chain is drawn from a study of OX40 agonist ivuxolimab in advanced cancers. Study as a whole: Patients were dosed with the agonistic anti-OX40 (CD134) antibody ivuxolimab. Study-wide findings and caveats: At doses 0.1 to 3.0 mg/kg, CD4+ and CD8+ clones expanded. On average, a greater number of expanded clones characterised CD8+ T cells relative to CD4+.

By sample fraction, this clone is medium-sized. Its antigen is undetermined. Clones were read by immunoSEQ multiplex PCR, and TCRdb kept only the in-frame ones, dropping some. The data hold under 20,000 clones, with approximately 80% observed a single time. Baseline, cycle 4 day 1, and cycle 7 day 1 were the blood sampling points. Per the germline V gene, CDR1 is SGHRS and CDR2 is YFSETQ. After removal of 1 base from V and 4 bases from J, the junction contained 9 bases not matched to a gene. The CDR3 has 16 amino acids. The gene calls are TRBV5-1 and TRBJ1-2; 8 nucleotides agree with TRBD1. The TCR sequence derives from an adult with an advanced solid tumor such as melanoma, head and neck, liver or kidney cancer. The sequencing here drew on CD4+ or CD8+ T cells sorted from blood, taken in a trial of the OX40 agonist ivuxolimab. CDR3 loop: CASSLSGTGSSYGYTF. The CDR3, as DNA: TGCGCCAGCAGCTTGTCCGGGACAGGAAGTTCCTATGGCTACACCTTC.